This passage covers 2 T cell receptor beta chains from one sample sequenced in a study of blood T cell repertoires in COVID-19. Profiled with immunoSEQ multiplex PCR; TCRdb holds only in-frame clones, not every one. In the table there are more than 150,000 clones, approximately 87% of which are singletons. The source material was peripheral blood. These receptors were obtained from a woman in her seventies with COVID-19, enrolled during active disease.

This chain joins TRBV28 and TRBJ2-1; D is ambiguous. The V gene's germline CDR1 is MDHEN and CDR2 SYDVKM. The CDR3 runs 11 residues. Trimming shortened V by 3 bases and J by 10 bases, and 7 bases separated the two germline ends. The DNA of the CDR3 is TGTGCCAGCAGTTTGTTCTCGGAGCAGTTCTTC. This codes for CASSLFSEQFF.

The gene calls are TRBV9 and TRBJ1-6, with a possible D match to TRBD1 (6 bases). CDR1 is SGDLS and CDR2 is YYNGEE in the germline V gene. The CDR3 length is 16 residues. Trimming took 3 bases from V and 11 from J, leaving 21 bases between them. CDR3: CASSGRGGTSEAPLHF. CDR3 coding DNA: TGTGCCAGCAGCGGTAGGGGGGGGACCTCAGAGGCACCCCTCCACTTT. Supplemented by reference TRBV9 and TRBJ1-6, the full variable domain reads DSGVTQTPKHLITATGQRVTLRCSPRSGDLSVYWYQQSLDQGLQFLIQYYNGEERAKGNILERFSAQQFPDLHSELNLSSLELGDSALYFCASSGRGGTSEAPLHFGNGTRLTVT.